This is a list of T cell receptor beta chains from one sample in a study of T-cell memory formation after mild COVID-19. TCRdb itself ran the 5' RACE reads through MiXCR, one entry per CDR3 protein. Seen here are roughly 170,000 distinct CDR3 sequences, approximately 17% observed once, and the top ten hold 3.9%. The sample comprised PBMCs or a T cell subset sorted from them (not recorded which). The receptors were sampled from a man aged 18 to 30 who had mild COVID-19 (a few samples of this study predate the infection). Cell type and time point are not known. Both conserved end residues are part of each CDR3. A D gene is named only where the DNA matches it firmly. Where a row states a size, it is once, few, many or the class of an expanded clone; other rows omit it.

v_gene	abundance	j_gene	len	d_gene	CDR3nt	CDR3aa
TRBV5-1	few	TRBJ2-3	14	TRBD2	TGCGCCAGCGGACGGCTAGCGGGGACAGATACGCAGTATTTT	CASGRLAGTDTQYF
TRBV18	NA	TRBJ1-5	15	NA	TGTGCCAGCTCACCAGGACAAGGGATTACTCAGCCCCAGCATTTT	CASSPGQGITQPQHF
TRBV21-1	NA	TRBJ1-2	17	NA	TGTGCCAGCAGCAAATGGACAGGGGCCATCACTAACTATGGCTACACCTTC	CASSKWTGAITNYGYTF
TRBV24-1	few	TRBJ2-6	18	TRBD2	TGTGCCACCAGTGATGCGGGCGGGGGGAGCTCTGGGGCCAACGTCCTGACTTTC	CATSDAGGGSSGANVLTF
TRBV7-8	few	TRBJ1-2	13	NA	TGTGCCAGCAGCTCGCAATTAAACTATGGCTACACCTTC	CASSSQLNYGYTF
TRBV3-1	few	TRBJ2-3	12	NA	TGTGCCAGCAGCCAACTCACAGATACGCAGTATTTT	CASSQLTDTQYF
TRBV11-2	NA	TRBJ2-3	14	TRBD2	TGTGCCAGCATGGACGGGGGGTGGACAGATACGCAGTATTTT	CASMDGGWTDTQYF
TRBV6-2/TRBV6-3	few	TRBJ1-5	15	NA	TGTGCCAGCAGTCCCGGGTTTTATAGCAATCAGCCCCAGCATTTT	CASSPGFYSNQPQHF
TRBV20-1	NA	TRBJ2-7	12	NA	TGCAGTGCTAGAGACCATAACTACGAGCAGTACTTC	CSARDHNYEQYF
TRBV6-2/TRBV6-3	NA	TRBJ2-1	13	NA	TGTGCCAGCAGACCCGGGGCCTACAATGAGCAGTTCTTC	CASRPGAYNEQFF
TRBV7-8	few	TRBJ1-5	13	NA	TGTGCCAGCAGCCCGACGCCCAATCAGCCCCAGCATTTT	CASSPTPNQPQHF
TRBV6-5	once	TRBJ2-7	14	NA	TGTGCCAGCAGTTACGCCCGGCGTTCCTACGAGCAGTACTTC	CASSYARRSYEQYF
TRBV5-1	few	TRBJ2-3	13	NA	TGCGCCAGCAACACAGGGTTTGCAGATACGCAGTATTTT	CASNTGFADTQYF
TRBV9	NA	TRBJ1-5	15	NA	TGTGCCAGCAGCCCTAGGGGGGGATGGAATCAGCCCCAGCATTTT	CASSPRGGWNQPQHF
TRBV14	few	TRBJ2-1	15	NA	TGTGCCAGCAGCCCCCTGGCAGGGTACTACAATGAGCAGTTCTTC	CASSPLAGYYNEQFF
TRBV7-2	NA	TRBJ2-5	14	NA	TGTGCCAGCAGCTTAGTTTATGAGGGAGAGACCCAGTACTTC	CASSLVYEGETQYF
TRBV7-2	NA	TRBJ1-3	15	TRBD1	TGTGCCAGCGCCTCGACAGGGGCGGTCGGAAACACCATATATTTT	CASASTGAVGNTIYF
TRBV27	NA	TRBJ2-4	13	NA	TGTGCCAGCAGTTTAGAGGTTGGGTACATTCAGTACTTC	CASSLEVGYIQYF
TRBV6-5	many	TRBJ2-2	16	NA	TGTGCCAGCAGTTACACGGGACCCTTGAACACCGGGGAGCTGTTTTTT	CASSYTGPLNTGELFF
TRBV9	few	TRBJ1-2	12	NA	TGTGCCAGCAGCGTCGCGGAGGGCCCTTACACCTTC	CASSVAEGPYTF
TRBV6-2/TRBV6-3	few	TRBJ2-1	13	NA	TGTGCCAGCAGTTGGGACCGCTACAATGAGCAGTTCTTC	CASSWDRYNEQFF
TRBV5-1	NA	TRBJ1-2	13	NA	TGCGCCAGCAGTTACAGGGAGAACTATGGCTACACCTTC	CASSYRENYGYTF
TRBV9	NA	TRBJ1-2	15	TRBD1	TGTGCCAGCAGCGTAGGGGGACAGGGCAACTATGGCTACACCTTC	CASSVGGQGNYGYTF
TRBV10-3	few	TRBJ1-5	13	NA	TGTGCCATCAGGCTAACAGGGTCGGAGCCCCAGCATTTT	CAIRLTGSEPQHF
TRBV12-3/TRBV12-4	many	TRBJ1-5	15	NA	TGTGCCAGCAGTTTAGCGTCAGGTAACAATCAGCCCCAGCATTTT	CASSLASGNNQPQHF
TRBV9	NA	TRBJ1-3	11	TRBD1	TGTGCCAGCAGCGGACAGGGTGCCGTACATTTT	CASSGQGAVHF
TRBV4-1	few	TRBJ2-4	13	NA	TGCGCCAGCAGCCCCAACCGTGATGACATTCAGTACTTC	CASSPNRDDIQYF
TRBV18	few	TRBJ1-5	15	TRBD1	TGTGCCAGCTCACCGACAGGGGACCGCAATCAGCCCCAGCATTTT	CASSPTGDRNQPQHF
TRBV7-2	few	TRBJ1-2	12	NA	TGTGCCAGCAGCTTGTTTAGCTATGGCTACACCTTC	CASSLFSYGYTF
TRBV11-2	NA	TRBJ1-2	13	TRBD1	TGTGCCAGCAGCTGGGGACAGGGTGATGGCTACACCTTC	CASSWGQGDGYTF
TRBV5-1	few	TRBJ2-1	16	TRBD2	TGCGCCAGCAGCTTGGTGGTTAGCGGGCCTTACAATGAGCAGTTCTTC	CASSLVVSGPYNEQFF
TRBV7-9	few	TRBJ2-4	12	NA	TGTGCCAGCAGCCCGGGGGAAAACATTCAGTACTTC	CASSPGENIQYF
TRBV20-1	NA	TRBJ2-1	11	TRBD1	TGCAGTCCAGGACAGGGCAATGAGCAGTTCTTC	CSPGQGNEQFF
TRBV2	NA	TRBJ1-1	11	NA	TGTGCCAGCTACCTGAACACTGAAGCTTTCTTT	CASYLNTEAFF
TRBV4-3	NA	TRBJ1-2	15	TRBD1	TGCGCCAGCAGCCAAACCGTGACAGGGCGGCATGGCTACACCTTC	CASSQTVTGRHGYTF
TRBV9	few	TRBJ1-1	13	NA	TGTGCCAGCAGCGTAGCCGGGAACACTGAAGCTTTCTTT	CASSVAGNTEAFF
TRBV7-9	few	TRBJ2-5	14	NA	TGTGCCAGCAGCTTAGGGTCGGGCGGGGAGACCCAGTACTTC	CASSLGSGGETQYF
TRBV4-1	NA	TRBJ2-3	16	NA	TGCGCCAGCAGCCCACAGGGACCCTACCCCACAGATACGCAGTATTTT	CASSPQGPYPTDTQYF
TRBV20-1	many	TRBJ2-1	13	NA	TGCAGTGTTGGAGGCATCCCCGCGAATGAGCAGTTCTTC	CSVGGIPANEQFF
TRBV20-1	NA	TRBJ2-6	13	NA	TGCAGTGCTAGGCCCCCTGGGGCCAACGTCCTGACTTTC	CSARPPGANVLTF
TRBV12-3/TRBV12-4	NA	TRBJ2-5	15	TRBD1	TGTGCCAGCAGCCTAGAGGGACAGGGGCGAGAGACCCAGTACTTC	CASSLEGQGRETQYF
TRBV5-1	few	TRBJ2-5	16	NA	TGCGCCAGCAGCTTGGCAGGGGACCCCCCTCAAGAGACCCAGTACTTC	CASSLAGDPPQETQYF
TRBV30	NA	TRBJ1-5	13	NA	TGTGCCTGGAGTGGACAGGGCAATCAGCCCCAGCATTTT	CAWSGQGNQPQHF
TRBV29-1	many	TRBJ2-5	13	NA	TGCAGCGTTGACTCAGGGGCTGGGGAGACCCAGTACTTC	CSVDSGAGETQYF
TRBV12-3/TRBV12-4	NA	TRBJ1-5	15	TRBD1	TGTGCCAGCAGTTTTAGTCGACAGGGCTATCAGCCCCAGCATTTT	CASSFSRQGYQPQHF
TRBV15	few	TRBJ1-2	16	TRBD1	TGTGCCACCAGCAGAGCCGGGACAGGGGGCGCGGGTGGCTACACCTTC	CATSRAGTGGAGGYTF
TRBV5-1	NA	TRBJ2-5	15	NA	TGCGCCAGCAGCTTGAACGGCCCAGATTCAGAGACCCAGTACTTC	CASSLNGPDSETQYF
TRBV9	few	TRBJ2-3	14	TRBD1	TGTGCCAGCAGCGCCGGACAGGCGACAGATACGCAGTATTTT	CASSAGQATDTQYF
TRBV20-1	NA	TRBJ2-5	15	TRBD1	TGCAGTGCTAGAGATGGCGGACAGGGAAAAGAGACCCAGTACTTC	CSARDGGQGKETQYF
TRBV9	few	TRBJ2-5	14	NA	TGTGCCAGCAGCGTCGCGGCAGTCCAAGAGACCCAGTACTTC	CASSVAAVQETQYF
TRBV4-2	few	TRBJ2-5	15	TRBD2	TGTGCCAGCAGCCAGGCGGGGGGGTACCAAGAGACCCAGTACTTC	CASSQAGGYQETQYF
TRBV4-2	few	TRBJ2-5	13	TRBD2	TGTGCCAGCAGCCCCGGGAGGGGAGTGACCCAGTACTTC	CASSPGRGVTQYF
TRBV5-6	NA	TRBJ2-7	16	NA	TGTGCCAGCAGCTTGGCTCCCCGGACCGCCCCCTACGAGCAGTACTTC	CASSLAPRTAPYEQYF
TRBV6-1	few	TRBJ1-3	14	NA	TGTGCCAGCAGTGCCGTCAGGCCTGGAAACACCATATATTTT	CASSAVRPGNTIYF
TRBV4-3	many	TRBJ2-5	13	TRBD2	TGCGCCAGCAGCGCGGGGGTCCACGAGACCCAGTACTTC	CASSAGVHETQYF